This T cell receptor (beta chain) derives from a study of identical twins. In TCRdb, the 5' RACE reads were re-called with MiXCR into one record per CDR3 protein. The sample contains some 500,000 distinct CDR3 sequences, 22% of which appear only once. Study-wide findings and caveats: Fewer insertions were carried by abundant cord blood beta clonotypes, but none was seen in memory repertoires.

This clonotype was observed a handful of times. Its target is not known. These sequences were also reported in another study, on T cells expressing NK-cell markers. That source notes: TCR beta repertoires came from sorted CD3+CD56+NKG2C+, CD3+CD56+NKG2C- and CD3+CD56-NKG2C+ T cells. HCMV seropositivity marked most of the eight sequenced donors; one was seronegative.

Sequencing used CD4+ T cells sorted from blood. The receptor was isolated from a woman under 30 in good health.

The CDR3 here is CASSFPAGGTVREQFF. The CDR3 DNA reads as TGCGCCAGCAGCTTCCCCGCCGGGGGCACGGTAAGAGAGCAGTTCTTC. The chain couples TRBV5-1 to TRBJ2-1; D could derive from TRBD1 or TRBD2 (6 bases each). Germline V gene data show CDR1 as SGHRS and CDR2 as YFSETQ. V shed 2 bases and J shed 10 bases, with 22 bases lying between them. The CDR3 is made up of 16 amino acids.